The entry that follows covers one T cell receptor (beta chain) sequence. TCRdb's table, derived via immunoSEQ multiplex PCR, lists solely in-frame clones and lacks some. The sample includes 150,000 to 200,000 clones, approximately 93% seen only once; the top ten take less than 1.5%. The data originate from a study of T cell responses to AZD1222 COVID-19 vaccine. Per germline, CDR1 SGDLS and CDR2 YYNGEE. This CDR3 comprises 15 residues. Trimming pared 3 bases from V and 1 base from J, leaving 13 bases between. This chain connects TRBV9 to TRBJ1-2, with D hard to call. The material was peripheral blood, obtained 28 days after the second AZD1222 dose. The source of this sequence is an adult who received the AZD1222 COVID-19 vaccine. CDR3 sequence: CASSAAGGFNYGYTF. For the CDR3, the DNA is TGTGCCAGCAGCGCCGCTGGTGGTTTTAACTATGGCTACACCTTC.